Below are 9 T cell receptor beta chains sequenced from a single sample in a study of identical twins (dated by TCRdb to the mid-2010s). The protocol used for the library was 5' RACE. Sequenced using an Illumina HiSeq 2000. Clones were called with MiXCR by TCRdb after fastp trimmed the public reads at Q25, and only in-frame beta chains were retained. Identical CDR3 proteins give one entry, which carries the most common genes and DNA. For this sample there are 1.5 million to 2 million distinct CDR3 sequences; about 30% appear just once. About 0.25% of the sample belongs to the ten largest clones. The sample comprised cord blood. These receptors came from a newborn girl in good health.

This clonotype was seen a handful of times. CDR3 region: CASSVGQARDEQFF. The CDR3 bases are TGTGCCAGCAGCGTGGGACAGGCAAGGGATGAGCAGTTCTTC. The chain recombines TRBV28 with TRBJ2-1; TRBD1 agrees at 8 bases. Germline V gene sequence: CDR1 MDHEN, CDR2 SYDVKM. Unmatched junction bases numbered 9, after V lost 6 bases and J lost 8 bases. There are 14 residues in the CDR3.

This clonotype was seen just once. The chain joins TRBV19 to TRBJ2-1, with 14 bases identical to TRBD2. This CDR3 is built from 16 residues. Germline-derived CDR1 and CDR2 are LNHDA and SQIVND (reference sequence). V lost 5 bases to trimming and J lost 8 bases; unmatched junction nucleotides: 8. CDR3 sequence (DNA): TGTGCCAGTAGTCCCTTGGGACTAGCGGGAGACGATGAGCAGTTCTTC. Its translation is CASSPLGLAGDDEQFF.

Worth noting for this clonotype: This may come from a read error, since a much larger clone is one base off. The V gene is TRBV6-5, the J gene TRBJ2-5, with 8 bases fitting TRBD2. With the DNA end fitting TRBJ2-7 better, the J assignment may be wrong. The CDR3 spans 12 residues. Germline CDR1 reads MNHEY; CDR2 reads SVGAGI. The CDR3 DNA reads as TGTGCCAGCAGTTACGGGACTAGCGAGCAGTACTTC. Encoded protein: CASSYGTSEQYF.

Comment on this clonotype: One junction end disagrees with the germline gene, perhaps due to a read error. This rearrangement joins TRBV13 to TRBJ2-7, with D uncertain. Germline V gene sequence: CDR1 PRHDT, CDR2 FYEKMQ (reference sequence). This CDR3 is 11 amino acids long. CDR3 protein: CAGSSIYEQYF. The CDR3 region has the DNA TGTGCCGGCAGCTCTATCTACGAGCAGTACTTC. The variable domain in full, completed from reference TRBV13 and TRBJ2-7, reads AAGVIQSPRHLIKEKRETATLKCYPIPRHDTVYWYQQGPGQDPQFLISFYEKMQSDKGSIPDRFSAQQFSDYHSELNMSSLELGDSALYFCAGSSIYEQYFGPGTRLTVT.

This chain connects TRBV5-1 to TRBJ2-4, with TRBD2 identical over 7 bases. The CDR3 is 15 amino acids. V gave up 0 bases and J gave up 8 bases; unmatched junction bases: 8. Germline V gives CDR1 SGHRS, CDR2 YFSETQ. For the CDR3, the DNA is TGCGCCAGCAGCTTGGTCGAGCGGGGCCTCGACATTCAGTACTTC. It yields the protein CASSLVERGLDIQYF. Variable domain in full (rest from reference TRBV5-1 and TRBJ2-4): KAGVTQTPRYLIKTRGQQVTLSCSPISGHRSVSWYQQTPGQGLQFLFEYFSETQRNKGNFPGRFSGRQFSNSRSEMNVSTLELGDSALYLCASSLVERGLDIQYFGAGTRLSVL.

This clonotype occurred a few times. This chain joins TRBV4-2 and TRBJ1-2; D uncertain. The CDR3 extends over 18 amino acids. The V gene's germline CDR1 is LGHNA and CDR2 YNFKEQ. V shed 0 bases and J shed 8 bases, with 25 bases lying between them. The CDR3, as DNA: TGTGCCAGCAGCCAAGATTGGGATGCGGGATCAGCCTCAAGGGGCTACACCTTC. This codes for CASSQDWDAGSASRGYTF.

This clonotype was picked up a small number of times. V usage is TRBV4-2 and J usage is TRBJ2-5; perhaps TRBD2 as D (5 bases). Near its end, the DNA agrees better with TRBJ2-7, so the J call may be wrong. Germline V gene sequence: CDR1 LGHNA, CDR2 YNFKEQ. The CDR3 consists of 14 residues. The CDR3 protein is CASSQRSRAYEQYF. CDR3 nucleotide sequence: TGTGCCAGCAGCCAGCGGTCGAGGGCCTACGAGCAGTACTTC.

The V and J genes are TRBV20-1 and TRBJ1-2; maybe TRBD1 (6 bases). The CDR3 consists of 13 residues. The V and J ends lost 8 bases and 0 bases respectively, with 13 bases between them. Germline CDR1 and CDR2: DFQATT and SNEGSKA (reference sequence). The CDR3 loop is CSKQGPTNYGYTF. The DNA of the CDR3 is TGCAGTAAACAGGGCCCTACTAACTATGGCTACACCTTC.

This clonotype has only one observation. V gene TRBV14 combines with J gene TRBJ2-5; D possibly corresponds to TRBD1 (6 bases). V gave up 2 bases and J gave up 11 bases, with 21 bases separating them. This CDR3 spans 15 amino acids. CDR1 is SGHDN, CDR2 FVKESK, per germline. CDR3 sequence (DNA): TGTGCCAGCAGCCAATCAGGAAAGACAGGCAATGAGCAGTACTTC. Translating it yields CASSQSGKTGNEQYF.